This T cell receptor (beta chain) originates from a study of blood T cell repertoires in COVID-19. V shed 4 bases and J shed 4 bases, with 14 bases lying between them. CDR3 length: 15 amino acids. Germline values: CDR1 MNHEY, CDR2 SMNVEV (reference sequence). Sequencing was performed with immunoSEQ multiplex PCR; in TCRdb, only in-frame clones are kept and a portion is missing. Of fewer than 250,000 clones listed, 92% are singletons. This sequence was found in a man aged 25-45 years with acute or convalescent COVID-19. The chain couples TRBV27 to TRBJ1-5; D might be TRBD1 (6 bases). The source material was peripheral blood. CDR3 amino acids: CASSSSGQKNQPQHF. CDR3 DNA sequence: TGTGCCAGCAGTTCTTCAGGACAGAAAAATCAGCCCCAGCATTTT.